Following are 12 T cell receptor delta chains from one sample sequenced in a study of gamma-delta T cells after stem cell transplantation. TCRdb re-called the RT-PCR reads using CATT. The table lists 1,300 to 1,500 delta-chain clones, over 12% of them singletons, with less than 60% in the top ten. The sample comprised gamma-delta T cells. These TCRs come from a human donor. It is not recorded whose cells these are; they may come from a transplant donor.

The table lists this clone with a few counts. The chain couples TRDV2 to TRDJ1, with 8 bases matching TRDD3. CDR3 length: 19 amino acids. CDR1 is GEAIGNYY, CDR2 EKD, per germline. J was trimmed by 3 bases and V by 1 base; bases with no gene match: 18. The CDR3 DNA follows: TGTGCCTGTGACACTTTGGTGCAACTGGGGGGCACGTTCGCCGATAAACTCATCTTT. Encoded protein: CACDTLVQLGGTFADKLIF.

This clone ranks as hyperexpanded (1% or more). Different DNA sequences within this sample yield the same CDR3. This chain joins TRDV1 and TRDJ1; tentative D call: TRDD2 (9 bases). The germline V and J ends were trimmed by 4 bases and 0 bases, with 42 bases remaining between them. This CDR3 spans 25 amino acids. The germline CDR1 and CDR2 sequences are TSWWSYY and QGS. CDR3 in amino acids: CALGAHLPTAKILLGARADTDKLIF. The DNA of the CDR3 is TGTGCTCTTGGGGCCCACCTTCCTACGGCGAAAATATTACTGGGGGCCCGGGCAGACACCGATAAACTCATCTTT.

There are a few counts of this clone. This rearrangement joins TRDV2 to TRDJ1; 10 nucleotides line up with TRDD3. Germline loops: CDR1 GEAIGNYY, CDR2 EKD. V shed 3 bases, J shed 0 bases, and the junction held 24 bases outside the gene matches. This CDR3 region has 22 residues. The CDR3 protein is CACDSLFGTGGLRKGDTDKLIF. Written as DNA, the CDR3 is TGTGCCTGTGACTCCCTTTTTGGTACTGGGGGATTACGAAAAGGGGACACCGATAAACTCATCTTT.

CDR3 loop: CACSSLGPGATPGEAFLIF. The CDR3 coding sequence is TGTGCCTGTTCCTCCTTGGGCCCTGGGGCTACTCCGGGTGAAGCTTTCCTCATCTTT. The V call is TRDV2, the J call TRDJ1; a weak D match, TRDD3 (6 bases). Looked up from germline, CDR1 is GEAIGNYY and CDR2 is EKD. The CDR3 runs to 19 residues. Trimming shortened V by 6 bases and J by 11 bases, and 39 bases separated the two germline ends.

By its share, this clone is large. The V and J genes are TRDV2 and TRDJ1; no clear D. Trimming left V 1 base short and J 1 base short, with 24 bases between. Germline CDR1 GEAIGNYY, CDR2 EKD. The CDR3 extends over 19 amino acids. CDR3 DNA: TGTGCCTGTGACACTGTCGGAGGGCGCACACAACTACTCACCGATAAACTCATCTTT. Amino acids: CACDTVGGRTQLLTDKLIF.

There are a few counts of this clone. Other DNA variants within this sample encode the same CDR3. This chain uses TRDV2 with TRDJ1; 12 bases match TRDD3. With 3 bases clipped from V and 5 bases from J, the junction kept 15 bases outside the gene matches. Germline V CDR1 and CDR2: GEAIGNYY, EKD. The CDR3 has 18 residues. CDR3 DNA: TGTGCCTGTGACCCACTCCGTACTGGGGGATACTTAACTGATAAACTCATCTTT. Protein sequence: CACDPLRTGGYLTDKLIF.

In its sample, this clone ranks as large. In the same sample, other DNA sequences code for this CDR3. The CDR3 DNA reads TGTGCTCTTGGGGAAATTGCTGCCCGGCGGATACCTTCGAACCGCTCCTGGGACACCCGACAGATGTTTTTC. It encodes CALGEIAARRIPSNRSWDTRQMFF. The rearrangement uses TRDV1 and TRDJ3; TRDD3 might be the D (6 bases). The CDR3 is made up of 24 amino acids. Germline assignment: CDR1 TSWWSYY and CDR2 QGS. V was shortened by 2 bases and J by 0 bases, with 29 bases between the two germline ends.

Concerning this clone: For this DNA, TCRdb reports the protein of a much larger clone, which diverges at residue 4, most likely from a read error; the protein presented here is translated directly from the DNA. This chain connects TRDV2 to TRDJ1; tentative D call: TRDD3 (6 bases). There are 14 residues in the CDR3. CDR1 and CDR2 from the germline V gene are GEAIGNYY and EKD. Trimming took 5 bases from V and 1 from J, leaving 13 bases between them. DNA for the CDR3: TGTGCCTGTGGCCCTCTGGGGCGCACCGATAAACTCATCTTT. Translating it yields CACGPLGRTDKLIF.

The chain joins TRDV1 to TRDJ1; 10 nucleotides agree with TRDD3. The CDR3 has 21 amino acids. Germline values: CDR1 TSWWSYY, CDR2 QGS. The trim removed 3 bases at V and 0 bases at J, leaving 19 bases unmatched. The CDR3, as DNA: TGTGCTCTTGGGGACTCTACCTTCCGTGGGGGATACCGACGGTACACCGATAAACTCATCTTT. Translating it yields CALGDSTFRGGYRRYTDKLIF.

The chain carries TRDV2 and TRDJ1; 9 nucleotides agree with TRDD3. Germline CDR1 and CDR2: GEAIGNYY and EKD. The CDR3 is 15 residues long. The ends lost 8 bases at V and 0 bases at J; junction bases unmatched: 9. In DNA form, the CDR3 reads TGTGCCTTTCTGCGTCTGGGGGATGACACCGATAAACTCATCTTT. Amino acid sequence: CAFLRLGDDTDKLIF.

This clone was observed a few times. The TCRdb protein comes from a much larger clone and disagrees with this DNA's translation at residue 3, likely due to a read error; the protein given here is derived from the DNA. The DNA for the CDR3 is TGTGCCCGTGACAGCCTACTGGGGGATACGCACACCGATAAACTCATCTTT. Translated, it gives CARDSLLGDTHTDKLIF. The V and J genes are TRDV2 and TRDJ1; 13 bases fit TRDD3. This CDR3 is 17 amino acids long. Germline CDR1 GEAIGNYY, CDR2 EKD.

The chain combines TRDV2 with TRDJ1; 7 nucleotides line up with TRDD3. After removal of 1 base from V and 0 bases from J, the junction contained 22 bases not matched to a gene. Germline loops: CDR1 GEAIGNYY, CDR2 EKD. The CDR3 runs 21 residues. As DNA, the CDR3 is TGTGCCTGTGACACGTTAGCACCAGGGGGATTCCAAGATACCTACACCGATAAACTCATCTTT. It encodes CACDTLAPGGFQDTYTDKLIF.